The 25 T cell receptor beta chains given below trace back to one sample, sequenced in a study of CD8+ T cells in alopecia areata. The sequencing template was cDNA reverse transcribed from extracted RNA. Only in-frame clones appear in the TCRdb table, and some are missing; sequencing was by immunoSEQ multiplex PCR. Among some 120,000 clones, 58% were seen once, and the ten largest hold 3.5% to 5%. This material consisted of CD4+ T cells sorted from blood, taken at week 0. These TCRs come from a human donor with alopecia areata.

The sample holds a few counts of this clone. Here the CDR3 reads CASSQEADTEAFF. The CDR3 bases are TGCGCCAGCAGCCAAGAGGCAGACACTGAAGCTTTCTTT. The chain combines TRBV4-1 with TRBJ1-1; D remains ambiguous. This CDR3 spans 13 amino acids. Germline CDR1 MGHRA, CDR2 YSYEKL. The V and J ends lost 0 bases and 3 bases respectively, with 5 bases between them.

J is TRBJ2-7 and V is TRBV5-4, with a weak D call TRBD1 (6 bases). The CDR3 runs 14 residues. Germline lookup yields CDR1 SGHNT and CDR2 YYREEE (reference sequence). The V end was cut by 2 bases, the J end by 2 bases, with 11 bases between. CDR3 residues: CASSFLDRTYEQYF. The CDR3 DNA sequence: TGTGCCAGCAGCTTCCTTGACAGGACCTACGAGCAGTACTTC. The whole variable domain, filled in from reference TRBV5-4 and TRBJ2-7, reads ETGVTQSPTHLIKTRGQQVTLRCSSQSGHNTVSWYQQALGQGPQFIFQYYREEENGRGNFPPRFSGLQFPNYSSELNVNALELDDSALYLCASSFLDRTYEQYFGPGTRLTVT.

This clone was seen more than once but under ten times. The sample contains more than one DNA sequence encoding this CDR3. The chain uses TRBV18 and TRBJ2-7, with TRBD1 identical over 7 bases. Germline loops: CDR1 KGHSH, CDR2 LQKENI. The V segment lost 2 bases and the J segment 2 bases; nucleotides outside the gene matches: 3. This CDR3 comprises 14 residues. CDR3 region: CASSPRQGPYEQYF. The CDR3 nucleotides read TGTGCCAGCTCACCAAGACAGGGTCCCTACGAGCAGTACTTC.

V gene TRBV27 combines with J gene TRBJ1-5; 8 nucleotides agree with TRBD1. There are 15 residues in the CDR3. Losses at the gene ends were 5 bases for V and 9 bases for J; bases not matched to a gene: 12. The germline CDR1 and CDR2 sequences are MNHEY and SMNVEV (reference sequence). CDR3 in DNA: TGTGCCAGCAGTCCCCACGGACAGGGCCCAGGGCCCCAGCATTTT. Translating gives CASSPHGQGPGPQHF.

V usage is TRBV4-2 and J usage is TRBJ2-1; TRBD2 matches 14 bases. Unmatched junction bases numbered 7, after V lost 8 bases and J lost 4 bases. Per the germline V gene, CDR1 is LGHNA and CDR2 is YNFKEQ. CDR3 length equals 16 residues. As DNA, the CDR3 is TGTGCCAGCGGGACTAGCGGGGGAGGTTATTACAATGAGCAGTTCTTC. As protein: CASGTSGGGYYNEQFF.

The chain links TRBV4-1 to TRBJ1-5, with 7 bases aligning to TRBD1. The ends lost 0 bases at V and 5 bases at J; junction bases unmatched: 13. CDR3 length: 18 amino acids. CDR1 MGHRA and CDR2 YSYEKL come from the germline V gene. The CDR3 coding sequence is TGCGCCAGCAGCCAAGAGAGGCACAGGGGTGGGATCGATCAGCCCCAGCATTTT. Residues: CASSQERHRGGIDQPQHF.

This rearrangement joins TRBV5-1 to TRBJ1-2; D is ambiguous. This CDR3 comprises 14 residues. Germline-derived CDR1 and CDR2 are SGHRS and YFSETQ. Deletions cut 0 bases from V and 0 bases from J, with 6 bases between. CDR3 coding DNA: TGCGCCAGCAGCTTGGAGCGGTCTAACTATGGCTACACCTTC. It translates to CASSLERSNYGYTF.

V usage is TRBV7-3 and J usage is TRBJ2-3, with D perhaps TRBD1 (5 bases). The germline V gene has CDR1 SGHTA and CDR2 FQGTGA. The CDR3 is 17 amino acids. Trimming took off 5 bases at V and 0 bases at J, with 18 bases between the two ends. The CDR3 nucleotides read TGTGCCAGCAGCGCAAAGTTGGACACCTCTAGCACAGATACGCAGTATTTT. Translating it yields CASSAKLDTSSTDTQYF.

The table lists this clone with many counts. The J gene is TRBJ2-3, the V gene TRBV28; 14 bases are a match to TRBD2. Trimming at V came to 4 bases and at J to 5 bases, leaving 5 bases not matched to a gene. The CDR3 runs 16 residues. The germline V gene encodes CDR1 MDHEN and CDR2 SYDVKM. The CDR3 coding sequence is TGTGCCAGCAGTTCCCAGACTAGCGGGAGGGGAGATACGCAGTATTTT. Its protein is CASSSQTSGRGDTQYF.

V gene TRBV6-1 combines with J gene TRBJ1-2; possibly TRBD1 for D (5 bases). V was pared by 3 bases and J by 5 bases, with 7 bases between. This CDR3 is 12 amino acids long. Per the germline V gene, CDR1 is MNHNS and CDR2 is SASEGT. CDR3 residues: CASSDGGYGYTF. The CDR3 DNA reads TGTGCCAGCAGTGATGGGGGGTATGGCTACACCTTC.

In this sample, this clone turned up once. This chain links TRBV7-2 with TRBJ2-7, with TRBD1 as a possible D gene (6 bases). This CDR3 region has 13 residues. Germline V gives CDR1 SGHTA, CDR2 FQGNSA. V was trimmed by 9 bases and J by 5 bases, leaving 17 bases between them. Written as DNA, the CDR3 is TGTGCCAGTCATACAGGGCACGGTAACGAGCAGTACTTC. Protein sequence: CASHTGHGNEQYF.

The chain links TRBV5-6 to TRBJ2-1; D possibly uses TRBD1 or TRBD2 (6 bases each). Trimming left V 0 bases short and J 3 bases short, with 10 bases between. CDR1 SGHDT and CDR2 YYEEEE come from the germline V gene. The length of the CDR3 is 15 residues. CDR3 nucleotide sequence: TGTGCCAGCAGCTTGGCGGGGGCCAACTACAATGAGCAGTTCTTC. Residues: CASSLAGANYNEQFF.

This chain connects TRBV27 to TRBJ1-4; D might be TRBD1 (5 bases). Trimming left V 2 bases short and J 14 bases short, with 21 bases between. The CDR3 has 15 residues. Looked up from germline, CDR1 is MNHEY and CDR2 is SMNVEV (reference sequence). CDR3 nucleotide sequence: TGTGCCAGCAGTTTAGGAAAAGACAGAGGCGGTGGTCTGTTTTTT. Amino acid sequence: CASSLGKDRGGGLFF.

This chain links TRBV29-1 with TRBJ2-1, with D perhaps matching TRBD2 (6 bases). Germline V gene sequence: CDR1 SQVTM, CDR2 ANQGSEA. The germline V and J ends were trimmed by 3 bases and 6 bases, with 12 bases remaining between them. The CDR3 is made up of 13 amino acids. The CDR3, as DNA: TGCAGCGTTGAGCGGGGTAGGAGCAATGAGCAGTTCTTC. Translated, it gives CSVERGRSNEQFF.

This chain's CDR3 is CASSSHRGGGYEQYF. CDR3 nucleotide sequence: TGTGCCAGCAGTTCCCACAGGGGTGGGGGATACGAGCAGTACTTC. The chain employs TRBV27 and TRBJ2-7, with 7 bases matching TRBD1. The CDR3 contains 15 residues. Germline assignment: CDR1 MNHEY and CDR2 SMNVEV (reference sequence). After removal of 4 bases from V and 4 bases from J, the junction contained 10 bases not matched to a gene.

This sequence joins TRBV4-1 and TRBJ1-2; a weak D match, TRBD1 (5 bases). Trimming stripped 0 bases from V and 4 bases from J, with 12 bases between. Germline V lookup: CDR1 MGHRA, CDR2 YSYEKL. This CDR3 is built from 15 residues. The CDR3 reads CASSQDPRQSYGYTF. The CDR3 nucleotides are TGCGCCAGCAGCCAAGATCCTCGACAGTCCTATGGCTACACCTTC.

A few counts support this clone. J is TRBJ1-3 and V is TRBV14; 8 bases agree with TRBD1. From germline, CDR1 is SGHDN and CDR2 FVKESK. The CDR3 contains 14 residues. Trimming removed 4 bases from V and 3 bases from J; junction bases left unmatched: 2. As DNA, the CDR3 is TGTGCCAGCAGCCGCACAGGGGGTGGAAACACCATATATTTT. Translation: CASSRTGGGNTIYF.

The chain joins TRBV6-6 to TRBJ1-5, with D perhaps matching TRBD1 (6 bases). The CDR3 runs 15 residues. Trimming cost V 4 bases and J 3 bases, with 13 bases left between them. Germline lookup yields CDR1 MNHNY and CDR2 SVGAGI (reference sequence). Here the CDR3 DNA reads TGTGCCAGCAGTTCACAGGACAGCCCCAATCAGCCCCAGCATTTT. It specifies CASSSQDSPNQPQHF.

This chain joins TRBV30 and TRBJ1-3; D unresolved. Germline V gene data show CDR1 as GTSNPN and CDR2 as SVGIG (reference sequence). Trimming pared 7 bases from V and 2 bases from J, leaving 9 bases between. The CDR3 is made up of 12 amino acids. The CDR3 DNA reads as TGTGCCTTCCATAGAGCTGGAAACACCATATATTTT. Its protein is CAFHRAGNTIYF.

The chain combines TRBV28 with TRBJ1-2; D is possibly TRBD1 (6 bases). This CDR3 contains 14 residues. The germline gives CDR1 MDHEN, CDR2 SYDVKM. The V gene lost 3 bases and the J gene lost 5 bases, with 13 bases spanning the gap. CDR3: CASSFVGGEYGYTF. The CDR3 bases are TGTGCCAGCAGTTTTGTGGGGGGCGAGTATGGCTACACCTTC.

The chain recombines TRBV5-1 with TRBJ2-5, with D possibly TRBD1 on 6 matching bases. The V gene lost 3 bases and the J gene lost 2 bases, with 11 bases spanning the gap. The CDR3 extends over 14 amino acids. Germline CDR1 SGHRS, CDR2 YFSETQ. CDR3 nucleotide sequence: TGCGCCAGCAGCTCGGGGACATCGCAAGAGACCCAGTACTTC. Its protein product is CASSSGTSQETQYF.

This clone was found a few times. The chain is built from TRBV11-2 and TRBJ2-4, with 8 bases fitting TRBD1. The CDR3 is made up of 14 amino acids. The germline gives CDR1 SGHAT, CDR2 FQNNGV. Germline trimming cut 5 bases from V and 11 bases from J; bases unmatched to any gene: 11. In DNA, the CDR3 is TGTGCCAGCAGCCGTAAACAGGGGGTCGTAGTTCAGTACTTC. Its protein is CASSRKQGVVVQYF.

This clone is a singleton in its sample. This chain joins TRBV9 and TRBJ2-5; possibly TRBD2 for D (6 bases). The CDR3 has 15 residues. The germline V gene encodes CDR1 SGDLS and CDR2 YYNGEE. The V and J ends lost 0 bases and 1 base respectively, with 10 bases between them. The CDR3 DNA reads as TGTGCCAGCAGCGTAGGGGGACTCCCCCAAGAGACCCAGTACTTC. Amino acids: CASSVGGLPQETQYF.

V and J are TRBV7-9 and TRBJ1-2; 9 positions match TRBD1. V was clipped by 4 bases and J by 3 bases; unmatched bases: 3. Looked up from germline, CDR1 is SEHNR and CDR2 is FQNEAQ (reference sequence). CDR3 size: 14 residues. CDR3 loop: CASSSGQGDYGYTF. CDR3 DNA: TGTGCCAGCAGCTCGGGACAGGGAGACTATGGCTACACCTTC. The variable domain in full, completed from reference TRBV7-9 and TRBJ1-2, reads DTGVSQNPRHKITKRGQNVTFRCDPISEHNRLYWYRQTLGQGPEFLTYFQNEAQLEKSRLLSDRFSAERPKGSFSTLEIQRTEQGDSAMYLCASSSGQGDYGYTFGSGTRLTVV.

The CDR3, as DNA: TGCGCCAGCAGCTTCACGACCGGGGATTTTAATGAAAAACTGTTTTTT. This gives the protein CASSFTTGDFNEKLFF. The J gene is TRBJ1-4, the V gene TRBV5-1; D unclear. The CDR3 is made up of 16 amino acids. Germline CDR1 reads SGHRS; CDR2 reads YFSETQ. The V end was cut by 2 bases, the J end by 4 bases, with 15 bases between.